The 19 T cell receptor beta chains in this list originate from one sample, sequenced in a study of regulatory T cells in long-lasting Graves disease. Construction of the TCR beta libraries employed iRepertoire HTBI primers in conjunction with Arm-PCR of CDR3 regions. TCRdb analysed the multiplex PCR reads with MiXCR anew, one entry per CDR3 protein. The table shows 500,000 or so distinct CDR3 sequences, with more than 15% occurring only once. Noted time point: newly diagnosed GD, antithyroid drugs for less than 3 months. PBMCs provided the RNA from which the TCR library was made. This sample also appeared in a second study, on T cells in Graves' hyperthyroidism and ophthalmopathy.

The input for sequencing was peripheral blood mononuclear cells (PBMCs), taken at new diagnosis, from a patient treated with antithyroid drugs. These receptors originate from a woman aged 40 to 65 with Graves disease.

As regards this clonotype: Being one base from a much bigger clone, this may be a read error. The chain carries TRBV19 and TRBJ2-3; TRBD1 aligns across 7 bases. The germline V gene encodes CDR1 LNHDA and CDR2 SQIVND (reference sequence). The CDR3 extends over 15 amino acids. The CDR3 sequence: CASSPGQPSTDAQYF. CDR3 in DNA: TGTGCCAGTAGCCCGGGACAGCCCAGCACAGATGCGCAGTATTTT.

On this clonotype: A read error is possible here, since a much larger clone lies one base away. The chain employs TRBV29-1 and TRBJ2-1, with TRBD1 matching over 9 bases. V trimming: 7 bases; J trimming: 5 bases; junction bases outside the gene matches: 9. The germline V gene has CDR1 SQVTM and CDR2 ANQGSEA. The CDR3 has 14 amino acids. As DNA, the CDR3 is TGCAGCGCCCGATCGGACAGGGGTGACAATGAGCAGTTCTTC. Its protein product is CSARSDRGDNEQFF.

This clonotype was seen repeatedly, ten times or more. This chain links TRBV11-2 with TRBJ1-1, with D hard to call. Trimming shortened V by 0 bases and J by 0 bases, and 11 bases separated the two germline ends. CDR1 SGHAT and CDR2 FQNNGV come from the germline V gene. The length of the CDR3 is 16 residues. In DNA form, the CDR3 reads TGTGCCAGCAGCTTAGATCAGGAGCAGATGAACACTGAAGCTTTCTTT. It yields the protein CASSLDQEQMNTEAFF.

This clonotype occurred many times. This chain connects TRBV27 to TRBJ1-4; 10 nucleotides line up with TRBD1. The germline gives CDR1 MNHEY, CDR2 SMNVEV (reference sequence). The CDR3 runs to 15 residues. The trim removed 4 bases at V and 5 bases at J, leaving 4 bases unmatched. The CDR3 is CASSSGTGVNEKLFF. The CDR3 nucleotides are TGTGCCAGCAGTTCCGGGACAGGGGTAAATGAAAAACTGTTTTTT.

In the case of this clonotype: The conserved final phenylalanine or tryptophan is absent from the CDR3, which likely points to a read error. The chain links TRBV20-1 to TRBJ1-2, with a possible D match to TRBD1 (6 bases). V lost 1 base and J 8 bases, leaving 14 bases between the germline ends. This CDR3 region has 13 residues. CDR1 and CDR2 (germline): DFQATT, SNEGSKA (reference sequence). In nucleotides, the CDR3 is TGCAGTGCTAGAGGGCCGGGGGCAGGAGGCTACACCTCC. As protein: CSARGPGAGGYTS.

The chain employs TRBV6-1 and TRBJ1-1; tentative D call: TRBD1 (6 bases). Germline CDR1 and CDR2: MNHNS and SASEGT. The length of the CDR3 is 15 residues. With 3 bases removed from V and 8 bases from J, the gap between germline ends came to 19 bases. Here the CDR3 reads CASSDGSRDIGEAFF. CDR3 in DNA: TGTGCCAGCAGTGATGGATCCCGGGACATCGGAGAAGCTTTCTTT.

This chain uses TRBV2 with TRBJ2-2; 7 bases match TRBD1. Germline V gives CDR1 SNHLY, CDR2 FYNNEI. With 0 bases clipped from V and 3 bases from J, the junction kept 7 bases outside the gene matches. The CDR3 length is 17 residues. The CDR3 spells CASSEALGTAYTGELFF. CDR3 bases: TGTGCCAGCAGTGAAGCTCTGGGGACAGCATACACCGGGGAGCTGTTTTTT.

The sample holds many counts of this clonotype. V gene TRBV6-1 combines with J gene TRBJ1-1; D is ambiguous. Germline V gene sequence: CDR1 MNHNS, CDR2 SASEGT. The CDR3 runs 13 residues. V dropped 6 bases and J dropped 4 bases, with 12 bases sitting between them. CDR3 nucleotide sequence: TGTGCCAGCAGAAGACGGCGGGGCACTGAAGCTTTCTTT. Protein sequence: CASRRRRGTEAFF.

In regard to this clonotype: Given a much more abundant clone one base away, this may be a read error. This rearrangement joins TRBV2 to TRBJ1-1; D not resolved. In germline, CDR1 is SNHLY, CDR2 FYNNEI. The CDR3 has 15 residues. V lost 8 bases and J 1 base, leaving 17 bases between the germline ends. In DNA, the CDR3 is TGTGCCAGCGGCCAAGTTTCGACCTCGAACACTGAAGCTTTCTTT. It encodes CASGQVSTSNTEAFF.

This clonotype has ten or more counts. CDR3 nucleotides: TGCGCCAGCAGCTTGGCTAGTGGGCGGAGAGGTCAGCCCCAGCATTTT. This sequence encodes CASSLASGRRGQPQHF. The genes are TRBV5-1 and TRBJ1-5; D is unresolved. Germline values: CDR1 SGHRS, CDR2 YFSETQ. Between the trimmed V and J ends, which lost 0 bases and 6 bases, there was a span of 16 bases. The CDR3 spans 16 residues.

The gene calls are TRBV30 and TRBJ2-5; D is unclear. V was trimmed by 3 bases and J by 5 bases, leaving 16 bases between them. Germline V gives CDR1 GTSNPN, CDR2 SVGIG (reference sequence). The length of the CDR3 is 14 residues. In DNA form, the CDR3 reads TGTGCCTGGAGCCCCGAACACAGTTGGGAGACCCAGTACTTC. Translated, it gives CAWSPEHSWETQYF.

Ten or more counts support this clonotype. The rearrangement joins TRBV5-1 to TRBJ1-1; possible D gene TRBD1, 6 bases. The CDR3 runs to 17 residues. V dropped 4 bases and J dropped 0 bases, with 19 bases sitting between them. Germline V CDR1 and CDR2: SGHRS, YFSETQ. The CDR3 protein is CASSRDRSQPMNTEAFF. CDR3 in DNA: TGCGCCAGCAGCCGTGACAGGTCCCAACCCATGAACACTGAAGCTTTCTTT.

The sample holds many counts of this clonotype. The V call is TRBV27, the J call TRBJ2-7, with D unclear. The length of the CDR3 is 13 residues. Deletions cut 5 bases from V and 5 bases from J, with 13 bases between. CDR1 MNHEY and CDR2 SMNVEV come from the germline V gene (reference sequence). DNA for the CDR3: TGTGCCAGCAGTCTCACAGTAGTCAACGAGCAGTACTTC. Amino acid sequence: CASSLTVVNEQYF.

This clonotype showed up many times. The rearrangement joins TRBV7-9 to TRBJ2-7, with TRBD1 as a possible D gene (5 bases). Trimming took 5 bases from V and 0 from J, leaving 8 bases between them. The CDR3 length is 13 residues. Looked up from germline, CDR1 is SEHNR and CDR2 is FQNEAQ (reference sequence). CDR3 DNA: TGTGCCAGCAGCGTGGACACCTCCTACGAGCAGTACTTC. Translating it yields CASSVDTSYEQYF.

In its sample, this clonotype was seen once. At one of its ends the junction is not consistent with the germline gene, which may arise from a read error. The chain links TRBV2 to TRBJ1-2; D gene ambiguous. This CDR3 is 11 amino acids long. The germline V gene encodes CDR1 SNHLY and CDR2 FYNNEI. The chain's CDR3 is CACSSPQRYTF. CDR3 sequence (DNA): TGTGCCTGCAGCAGCCCGCAGCGCTACACCTTC.

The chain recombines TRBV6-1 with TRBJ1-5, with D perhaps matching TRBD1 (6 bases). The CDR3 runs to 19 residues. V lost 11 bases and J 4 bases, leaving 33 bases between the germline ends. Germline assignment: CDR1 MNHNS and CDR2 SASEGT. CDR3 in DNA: TGTGCCGGCACCCCCGGGACATTTGGCTACGCCGGGTGGAATCAGCCCCAGCATTTT. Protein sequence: CAGTPGTFGYAGWNQPQHF.

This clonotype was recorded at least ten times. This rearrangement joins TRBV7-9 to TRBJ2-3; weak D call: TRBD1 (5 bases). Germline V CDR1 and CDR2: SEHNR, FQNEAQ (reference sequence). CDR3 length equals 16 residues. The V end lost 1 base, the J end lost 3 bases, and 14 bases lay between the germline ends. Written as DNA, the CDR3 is TGTGCCAGCAGCTTAGACAGGAGAAGTTTTACAGATACGCAGTATTTT. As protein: CASSLDRRSFTDTQYF.

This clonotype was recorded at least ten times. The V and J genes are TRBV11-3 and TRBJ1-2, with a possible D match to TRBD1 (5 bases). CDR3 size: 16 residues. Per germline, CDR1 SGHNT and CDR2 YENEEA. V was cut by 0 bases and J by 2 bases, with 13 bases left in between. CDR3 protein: CASSLEGREGNYGYTF. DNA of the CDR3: TGTGCCAGCAGCTTAGAAGGCCGGGAGGGGAACTATGGCTACACCTTC.

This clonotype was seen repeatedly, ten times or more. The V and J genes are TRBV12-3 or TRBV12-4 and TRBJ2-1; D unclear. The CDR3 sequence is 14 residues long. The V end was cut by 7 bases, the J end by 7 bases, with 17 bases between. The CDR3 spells CASTPGSWGNEQFF. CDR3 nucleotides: TGTGCCAGCACCCCCGGGTCGTGGGGAAATGAGCAGTTCTTC.